What follows are 18 T cell receptor beta chains derived from one specimen sequenced in a study of blood T cell repertoires in COVID-19. The method was immunoSEQ multiplex PCR; TCRdb's version includes in-frame clones alone and lacks a portion of them. The profile shows about 270,000 clones, less than 90% of them singletons. The sequencing input was peripheral blood. The source of these receptors is a woman aged 30 to 39 with COVID-19, enrolled during active disease.

The chain is built from TRBV18 and TRBJ2-1; the D gene is possibly TRBD2 (6 bases). V dropped 1 base and J dropped 8 bases, with 15 bases sitting between them. The CDR3 is 15 residues long. Germline CDR1 reads KGHSH; CDR2 reads LQKENI. The DNA for the CDR3 is TGTGCCAGCTCACCACTCAAGATGGGAGGAGATGAGCAGTTCTTC. This sequence encodes CASSPLKMGGDEQFF.

This clone was recorded many times. The chain uses TRBV6-6 and TRBJ1-1, with D uncertain. The CDR3 sequence is 14 residues long. V was shortened by 8 bases and J by 1 base, with 14 bases between the two germline ends. CDR1 and CDR2 (germline): MNHNY, SVGAGI (reference sequence). CDR3 in DNA: TGTGCCAGCTTAAAAGAGTTTCCGAACACTGAAGCTTTCTTT. The encoded protein is CASLKEFPNTEAFF.

The V gene is TRBV10-1, the J gene TRBJ2-1; D unclear. Looked up from germline, CDR1 is WNHNN and CDR2 is SYGVQD (reference sequence). The CDR3 length is 18 residues. The V end lost 4 bases, the J end lost 7 bases, and 26 bases lay between the germline ends. The CDR3 region is CASSGPLVGPTPANEQFF. The DNA of the CDR3 is TGCGCCAGCAGTGGACCCCTTGTGGGTCCGACACCCGCTAATGAGCAGTTCTTC.

CDR3 nucleotides: TGTGCCAGCAGCCCGGCTGACGGAGCCATCTACGAGCAGTACTTC. Protein product: CASSPADGAIYEQYF. The J gene is TRBJ2-7, the V gene TRBV7-9; D unresolved. CDR1 SEHNR and CDR2 FQNEAQ come from the germline V gene (reference sequence). This CDR3 has 15 amino acids. The ends were cut back, 5 bases at V and 3 bases at J, with 17 bases in the middle.

The DNA of the CDR3 is TGCGCCAGCTCCTCTCTACTGACAGCAGGAGAGACCCAGTACTTC. This encodes CASSSLLTAGETQYF. The chain couples TRBV5-1 to TRBJ2-5, with D possibly matching TRBD1 (5 bases). The germline gives CDR1 SGHRS, CDR2 YFSETQ. The CDR3 has 15 amino acids. Trimming shortened V by 7 bases and J by 4 bases, and 20 bases separated the two germline ends.

This chain links TRBV14 with TRBJ2-7; 11 bases fit TRBD1. CDR3 length: 13 amino acids. Germline CDR1 reads SGHDN; CDR2 reads FVKESK. V gave up 6 bases and J gave up 5 bases; unmatched junction bases: 3. For the CDR3, the DNA is TGTGCCAGCAGAGGACAGGGGGCCCACGAGCAGTACTTC. This translates into CASRGQGAHEQYF.

A few counts support this clone. The chain couples TRBV27 to TRBJ2-7; D perhaps matches TRBD1 (6 bases). Trimming removed 0 bases at V and 3 bases at J, with 12 bases between. The V gene's germline CDR1 is MNHEY and CDR2 SMNVEV (reference sequence). The CDR3 loop spans 15 amino acids. The CDR3 reads CASSLSGAGGYEQYF. The DNA of the CDR3 is TGTGCCAGCAGTTTATCGGGGGCTGGAGGCTACGAGCAGTACTTC.

This rearrangement joins TRBV19 to TRBJ1-4, with 9 bases aligning to TRBD1. CDR3 size: 14 residues. From germline, CDR1 is LNHDA and CDR2 SQIVND (reference sequence). Trimming cost V 6 bases and J 5 bases; bases outside gene matches: 4. This CDR3 reads CASRDRGWNEKLFF. The DNA of the CDR3 is TGTGCCAGTAGGGACAGGGGTTGGAATGAAAAACTGTTTTTT.

The chain links TRBV27 to TRBJ1-6, with a tentative D call TRBD1 (5 bases). Germline loops: CDR1 MNHEY, CDR2 SMNVEV (reference sequence). CDR3 length: 13 amino acids. V was clipped by 3 bases and J by 6 bases, with 6 bases between them. The CDR3 coding sequence is TGTGCCAGCAGTTTTCAGGGTAATTCACCCCTCCACTTT. Translation: CASSFQGNSPLHF.

The J gene is TRBJ1-6, the V gene TRBV5-4; D is uncertain. Trimming removed 1 base from V and 9 bases from J, with 17 bases in between. The CDR3 is 16 residues long. The V gene's germline CDR1 is SGHNT and CDR2 YYREEE (reference sequence). CDR3 DNA sequence: TGTGCCAGCAGCTTGAGTACGGCAAGCACTAGTTCACCCCTCCACTTT. Translated, it gives CASSLSTASTSSPLHF.

The rearrangement joins TRBV29-1 to TRBJ1-2; TRBD1 is a possible D gene (5 bases). Per the germline V gene, CDR1 is SQVTM and CDR2 is ANQGSEA. The CDR3 has 13 amino acids. Trimming shortened V by 6 bases and J by 2 bases, and 13 bases separated the two germline ends. The CDR3 sequence is CSVEGRTNYGYTF. CDR3 sequence (DNA): TGCAGCGTGGAGGGACGGACCAACTATGGCTACACCTTC.

CDR3 loop: CASSPEGGAYNEQFF. The CDR3 bases are TGTGCCAGCAGCCCAGAGGGGGGGGCGTACAATGAGCAGTTCTTC. J is TRBJ2-1 and V is TRBV7-6; perhaps TRBD2 as D (7 bases). The CDR3 runs 15 residues. The V end lost 5 bases, the J end lost 4 bases, and 15 bases lay between the germline ends. CDR1 is SGHVS and CDR2 is FNYEAQ in the germline V gene.

This clone was seen a handful of times. The V call is TRBV6-6, the J call TRBJ2-1; maybe TRBD2 (5 bases). The CDR3 is 14 residues long. V lost 6 bases, J lost 2 bases, and 11 bases lay in between. Germline assignment: CDR1 MNHNY and CDR2 SVGAGI (reference sequence). CDR3 loop: CASRGGGAYNEQFF. Written as DNA, the CDR3 is TGTGCCAGCAGGGGCGGAGGTGCCTACAATGAGCAGTTCTTC.

The chain carries TRBV12-5 and TRBJ2-2, with D possibly being TRBD1 (5 bases). The germline V gene has CDR1 LGHNT and CDR2 FRNRAP. Trimming took 7 bases from V and 1 from J, leaving 10 bases between them. CDR3 length: 14 amino acids. The CDR3: CASAVGLNTGELFF. In nucleotides, the CDR3 is TGTGCTAGTGCTGTGGGGCTGAACACCGGGGAGCTGTTTTTT.

The gene calls are TRBV28 and TRBJ2-1; possible D gene TRBD1, 5 bases. V lost 6 bases to trimming and J lost 5 bases, with 11 bases between them. The CDR3 has 13 residues. Germline CDR1 MDHEN, CDR2 SYDVKM. CDR3 sequence reads: CASRIHRNNEQFF. CDR3 DNA: TGTGCCAGCAGGATACACAGGAACAATGAGCAGTTCTTC.

The chain combines TRBV19 with TRBJ1-6, with D unresolved. CDR3 length: 14 residues. Germline CDR1 is LNHDA and CDR2 is SQIVND (reference sequence). The V end was cut by 3 bases, the J end by 0 bases, with 3 bases between. CDR3: CASSISSYNSPLHF. The CDR3 region has the DNA TGTGCCAGTAGTATCTCCTCCTATAATTCACCCCTCCACTTT.

This clone was picked up one time. This sequence joins TRBV13 and TRBJ1-3; 12 bases agree with TRBD1. Germline values: CDR1 PRHDT, CDR2 FYEKMQ (reference sequence). CDR3 size: 17 residues. V was pared by 3 bases and J by 2 bases, with 5 bases of the junction left unmatched. CDR3 sequence: CASSFGTGGLTGNTIYF. The CDR3 DNA reads TGTGCCAGCAGCTTTGGGACAGGGGGCCTGACTGGAAACACCATATATTTT.

The genes are TRBV19 and TRBJ2-5; tentative D call: TRBD1 (6 bases). Germline V lookup: CDR1 LNHDA, CDR2 SQIVND (reference sequence). CDR3 size: 13 residues. V gave up 6 bases and J gave up 2 bases, with 10 bases separating them. In DNA, the CDR3 is TGTGCCAGTAGCGGGACACCACAAGAGACCCAGTACTTC. Its translation: CASSGTPQETQYF. Looking up the rest from reference TRBV19 and TRBJ2-5 gives the full variable domain: DGGITQSPKYLFRKEGQNVTLSCEQNLNHDAMYWYRQDPGQGLRLIYYSQIVNDFQKGDIAEGYSVSREKKESFPLTVTSAQKNPTAFYLCASSGTPQETQYFGPGTRLLVL.